The clone carrying this T cell receptor (beta chain) came up once. The data derive from a study of PD-L1 blockade in urothelial cancer. Germline V CDR1 and CDR2: SGHKS, YYEKEE (reference sequence). The CDR3 is made up of 16 amino acids. The junction had 7 bases not matched to a gene; V was cut back by 3 bases and J by 4 bases. The data were produced by immunoSEQ multiplex PCR, yet TCRdb's version contains in-frame clones alone and is incomplete. This table holds 44,000 or so clones, roughly 86% found once. This receptor was identified in a man between 70 and 80 years old with urothelial cancer. This specimen consisted of PBMCs, obtained around atezolizumab (anti-PD-L1) treatment. V usage is TRBV5-5 and J usage is TRBJ2-5; 12 bases are a match to TRBD1. This CDR3 is CASSSIPGQGAETQYF. The DNA for the CDR3 is TGTGCCAGCAGCTCTATCCCGGGACAGGGGGCAGAGACCCAGTACTTC.